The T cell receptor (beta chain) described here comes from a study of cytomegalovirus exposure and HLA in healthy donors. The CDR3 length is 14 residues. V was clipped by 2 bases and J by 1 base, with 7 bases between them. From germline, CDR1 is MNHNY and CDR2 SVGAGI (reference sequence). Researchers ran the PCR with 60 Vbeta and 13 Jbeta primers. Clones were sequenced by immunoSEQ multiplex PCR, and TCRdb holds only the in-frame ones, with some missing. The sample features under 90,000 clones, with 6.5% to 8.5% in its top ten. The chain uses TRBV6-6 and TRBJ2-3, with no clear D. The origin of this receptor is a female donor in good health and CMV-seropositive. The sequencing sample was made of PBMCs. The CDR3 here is CASSYEARTDTQYF. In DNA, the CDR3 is TGTGCCAGCAGTTACGAGGCACGCACAGATACGCAGTATTTT.